This T cell receptor beta chain was observed in a study of blood T cell repertoires in COVID-19. Study details: Sources were T cells, B-cell-depleted T cells, or PBMCs; the material itself was cDNA or gDNA.

Seattle patients were enrolled during active infection and followed longitudinally. In the source study's methods: By means of reference gene primer amplification, nucleated cell counts were estimated. Using immunoSEQ multiplex PCR, the repertoire was profiled, and TCRdb retains in-frame clones only, with some absent. That table gives V, J and clone size, and the DNA gave D and trimming. The sample has more than 150,000 clones, roughly 79% seen once. Germline V CDR1 and CDR2: SGHTA, FQGNSA. The CDR3 is 15 residues long. J lost 10 bases, V lost 0 bases, and 11 bases had no gene match. This TCR derives from a woman of 80 years or more with COVID-19, enrolled during active disease. V usage is TRBV7-2 and J usage is TRBJ2-7; TRBD1 matches 8 bases. Material: peripheral blood. CDR3 region: CASSLAGQVALEQYF. The CDR3 DNA reads TGTGCCAGCAGCTTAGCGGGACAGGTAGCCTTGGAACAGTACTTC.